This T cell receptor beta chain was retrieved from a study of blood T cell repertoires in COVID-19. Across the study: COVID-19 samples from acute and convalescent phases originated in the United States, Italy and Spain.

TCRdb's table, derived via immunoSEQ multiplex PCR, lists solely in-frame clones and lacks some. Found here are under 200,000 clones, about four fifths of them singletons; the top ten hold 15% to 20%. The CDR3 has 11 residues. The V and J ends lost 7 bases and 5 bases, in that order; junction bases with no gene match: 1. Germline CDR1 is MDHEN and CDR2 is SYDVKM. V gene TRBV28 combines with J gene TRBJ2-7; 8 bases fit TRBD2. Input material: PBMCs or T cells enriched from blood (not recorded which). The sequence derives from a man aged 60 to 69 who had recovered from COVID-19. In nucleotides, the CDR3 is TGTGCCAGCAAAGCGGGAGACGAGCAGTACTTC. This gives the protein CASKAGDEQYF.